This T cell receptor (beta chain) was documented in a study of CD8+CD57+ T cells in acquired aplastic anemia. The overall study: CD4+ and CD8+ cells, once sorted, gave DNA averaging roughly 3.2 ug. Study outcomes and limitations: Patients had roughly 29 CD8+ CDR3 sequences in common with controls (the shared set). The CD8+ Simpson's diversity of patients and controls was not significantly different.

This clonotype appeared a few times. The antigen remains unidentified. For CDR3 and TCR beta VDJ profiling, genomic DNA was the template used. TCRdb called the reads again in MiXCR, with one record for every CDR3 protein. The sample carries fewer than 250,000 distinct CDR3 sequences, roughly 50% recorded once. V trimming: 3 bases; J trimming: 4 bases; junction bases outside the gene matches: 3. The length of the CDR3 is 13 residues. Germline V gives CDR1 SGDLS, CDR2 YYNGEE. Sequencing involved patients with CD8+CD57+ cell expansion previously shown by flow cytometry. The enrolled patients all had severe acquired aplastic anemia.

Sequenced: sorted CD4+, CD8+, or CD8+CD57+ T cells (not recorded which) from PBMCs. This chain joins TRBV9 and TRBJ1-1; TRBD1 aligns across 7 bases. The sequence was obtained from a human donor with aplastic anemia. The CDR3 region is CASSERQGTEAFF. The CDR3 bases are TGTGCCAGCAGCGAACGACAGGGCACTGAAGCTTTCTTT.